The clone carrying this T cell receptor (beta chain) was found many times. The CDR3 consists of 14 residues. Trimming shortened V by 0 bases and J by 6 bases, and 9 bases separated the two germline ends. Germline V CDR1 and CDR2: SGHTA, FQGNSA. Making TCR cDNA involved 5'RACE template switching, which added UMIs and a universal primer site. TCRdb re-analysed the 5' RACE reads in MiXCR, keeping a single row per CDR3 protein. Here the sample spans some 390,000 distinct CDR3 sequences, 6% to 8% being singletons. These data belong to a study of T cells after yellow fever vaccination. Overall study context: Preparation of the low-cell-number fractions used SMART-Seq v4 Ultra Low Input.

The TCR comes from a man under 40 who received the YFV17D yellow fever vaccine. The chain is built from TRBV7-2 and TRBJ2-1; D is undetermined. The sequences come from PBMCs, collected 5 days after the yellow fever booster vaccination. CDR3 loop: CASSLAELTNEQFF. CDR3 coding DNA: TGTGCCAGCAGCTTAGCAGAGCTCACCAATGAGCAGTTCTTC.